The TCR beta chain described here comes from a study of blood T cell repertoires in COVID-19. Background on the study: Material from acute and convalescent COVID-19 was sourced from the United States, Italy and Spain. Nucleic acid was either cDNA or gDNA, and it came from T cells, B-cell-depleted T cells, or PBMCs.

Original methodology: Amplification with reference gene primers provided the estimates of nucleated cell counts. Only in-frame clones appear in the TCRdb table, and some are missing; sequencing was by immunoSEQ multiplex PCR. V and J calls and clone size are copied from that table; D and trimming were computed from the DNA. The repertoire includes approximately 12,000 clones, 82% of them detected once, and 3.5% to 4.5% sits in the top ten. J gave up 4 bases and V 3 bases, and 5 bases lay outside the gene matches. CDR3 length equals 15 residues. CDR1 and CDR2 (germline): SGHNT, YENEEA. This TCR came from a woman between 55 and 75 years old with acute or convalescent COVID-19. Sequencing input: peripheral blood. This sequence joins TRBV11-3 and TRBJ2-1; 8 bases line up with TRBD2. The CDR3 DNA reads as TGTGCCAGCAGCTTCGGCGGGGGGTTGTACAATGAGCAGTTCTTC. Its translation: CASSFGGGLYNEQFF.